The source of this T cell receptor beta chain is a study of memory CD4+ T cells and cytomegalovirus serostatus. In the study overall: Donors were healthy Belgian adults, under 10 CMV seropositive and roughly 25 seronegative.

Looked up from germline, CDR1 is LGHNA and CDR2 is YNFKEQ. J gave up 8 bases and V 1 base, and 10 bases lay outside the gene matches. The CDR3 contains 16 residues. Single viable CD3+CD4+CD8-CD45RO+ cells were sorted as the memory CD4+ T cells. Produced via immunoSEQ multiplex PCR; TCRdb's table is partial and in-frame only. The sample includes approximately 44,000 clones, over 60% seen only once; the top ten take 1.5% to 2%. The sequencing sample was made of memory CD4+ T cells from blood. This chain connects TRBV4-2 to TRBJ1-4, with TRBD1 matching 7 bases. The clonotype comes from an adult in good health and CMV-seronegative. The CDR3, as DNA: TGTGCCAGCAGCCAAGTTCTAGGGACAGTTGAGGAAAAACTGTTTTTT. Protein: CASSQVLGTVEEKLFF.